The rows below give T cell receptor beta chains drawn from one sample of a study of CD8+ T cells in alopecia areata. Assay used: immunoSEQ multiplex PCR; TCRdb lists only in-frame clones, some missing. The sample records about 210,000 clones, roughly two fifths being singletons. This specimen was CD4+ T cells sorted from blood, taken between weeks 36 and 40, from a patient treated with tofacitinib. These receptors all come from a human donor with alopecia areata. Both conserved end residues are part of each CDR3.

CDR3: CASSLGGTDTQYF
length: 13
V: TRBV2
J: TRBJ2-3

CDR3: CASSREQETQYF
length: 12
V: TRBV14
J: TRBJ2-5

CDR3: CASSPGQGENIQYF
length: 14
V: TRBV11-3
J: TRBJ2-4

CDR3: CASSEFRSGSLNTEAFF
length: 17
V: TRBV25-1
J: TRBJ1-1

CDR3: CASSRLGSSYEQYF
length: 14
V: TRBV7-2
J: TRBJ2-7

CDR3: CSVPKAGGLPEQYF
length: 14
V: TRBV29-1
J: TRBJ2-7

CDR3: CASSPFGTGLASGANVLTF
length: 19
V: TRBV27
J: TRBJ2-6

CDR3: CSEKTSGSVGELFF
length: 14
V: TRBV29-1
J: TRBJ2-2

CDR3: CASSFSGPSREYEQYF
length: 16
V: TRBV7-9
J: TRBJ2-7

CDR3: CASSLTLGNEQFF
length: 13
V: TRBV11-2
J: TRBJ2-1

CDR3: CSVLEGDTQYF
length: 11
V: TRBV29-1
J: TRBJ2-3

CDR3: CAWEKIRSYNEQFF
length: 14
V: TRBV30
J: TRBJ2-1

CDR3: CATSRGGAKVGELFF
length: 15
V: TRBV15
J: TRBJ2-2

CDR3: CASCSSGSTDGQFF
length: 14
V: TRBV5-1
J: TRBJ2-1

CDR3: CSATVSGANVLTF
length: 13
V: TRBV29-1
J: TRBJ2-6

CDR3: CATSRDPGQKSYEQYF
length: 16
V: TRBV15
J: TRBJ2-7

CDR3: CASSLKLAGVETQYF
length: 15
V: TRBV7-2
J: TRBJ2-5

CDR3: CASSLEGHEQYF
length: 12
V: TRBV5-1
J: TRBJ2-7

CDR3: CASSGIAVGNEQFF
length: 14
V: TRBV11-1
J: TRBJ2-1

CDR3: CASSQASGSFRELFF
length: 15
V: TRBV4-2
J: TRBJ2-2

CDR3: CASSLASGYNEQFF
length: 14
V: TRBV6-4
J: TRBJ2-1

CDR3: CAGGLRGAKNIQYF
length: 14
V: TRBV27
J: TRBJ2-4

CDR3: CASRHGTSYEQYF
length: 13
V: TRBV28
J: TRBJ2-7